This TCR beta chain was found in a study of OX40 agonist ivuxolimab in advanced cancers. Study as a whole: Patients received the agonistic anti-OX40 (CD134) antibody ivuxolimab.

Some clones are missing from TCRdb's copy, which holds only in-frame ones; the method was immunoSEQ multiplex PCR. The sample lists roughly 70,000 clones, just over 90% occurring once. CDR1 is MDHEN, CDR2 SYDVKM, per germline. The CDR3 sequence is 14 residues long. V dropped 4 bases and J dropped 12 bases, with 16 bases sitting between them. Sequenced here: CD4+ or CD8+ T cells sorted from blood, sampled in a trial of the OX40 agonist ivuxolimab. The chain is built from TRBV28 and TRBJ1-6, with D possibly matching TRBD1 (6 bases). The TCR sequence derives from an adult with an advanced solid tumor such as melanoma, head and neck, liver or kidney cancer. For the CDR3, the DNA is TGTGCCAGCAGTTCCGAGGGACACCTGGGACCCCTCCACTTT. Its protein is CASSSEGHLGPLHF.